This T cell receptor beta chain derives from a study of shared clonotypes between healthy human individuals. Trimming shortened V by 1 base and J by 4 bases, and 15 bases separated the two germline ends. This CDR3 has 15 residues. Germline loops: CDR1 SGHTS, CDR2 YDEGEE. DNA at roughly 0.2 ug, 30,000 or so T cell genomes, went into sorted-subset replicate PCRs. TCRdb keeps only in-frame clones here, not all; method: immunoSEQ multiplex PCR. In the table there are about 2.3 million clones, 80% to 95% of which are singletons. Into CD45RA+ naive and CD45RA-negative memory subsets, the CD4+ cells were split.

This sequence joins TRBV5-8 and TRBJ2-7; D is perhaps TRBD1 (7 bases). This sequence originates from a man between 18 and 35 years old in good health. Some clones in this sample may be carry-over from other donors' samples. What was sequenced was naive CD4+ T cells from PBMCs. Subset specified: CD45RA+ positively selected. The CDR3 DNA follows: TGTGCCAGCAGCTTGTTCGGAGGGGGCGGATACGAGCAGTACTTC. Translation gives CASSLFGGGGYEQYF.